The clone carrying this T cell receptor (beta chain) was observed a few times. The data belong to a study of blood T cell repertoires in COVID-19. Here immunoSEQ multiplex PCR was the method, and the copy in TCRdb shows in-frame clones only, minus some. The table has around 36,000 clones, under 90% seen once. The sequence was collected from a human donor in a cohort sampled during active COVID-19. The sample consisted of peripheral blood.

CDR3 residues: CASSLSGTSYEQYF. Here the CDR3 DNA reads TGTGCCAGCAGCCTTAGCGGAACCTCCTACGAGCAGTACTTC. The chain has TRBV7-9 and TRBJ2-7, with a weak D call TRBD2 (6 bases). Germline loops: CDR1 SEHNR, CDR2 FQNEAQ (reference sequence). V gave up 5 bases and J gave up 0 bases, with 11 bases separating them. This CDR3 contains 14 residues.